The rows below give T cell receptor beta chains drawn from one sample of a study of shared clonotypes between healthy human individuals. Some clones are missing from TCRdb's copy, which holds only in-frame ones; the method was immunoSEQ multiplex PCR. The sample yields around 600,000 clones, approximately 95% seen once. Sequencing was done on a sample of naive CD8+ T cells sorted from blood. These TCRs come from a woman between 25 and 40 years old in good health. Both conserved end residues are part of each CDR3.

V: TRBV2
CDR3: CASSDSISNQPQHF

V: TRBV10-2
CDR3: CASTQSIGYDEQFF

V: TRBV5-4
CDR3: CASSLQGSSYEQYF

V: TRBV27
CDR3: CASSLNRGTEAFF

V: TRBV15
CDR3: CATSRDRALGSGELFF

V: TRBV6-1
CDR3: CASSEWYEGLTYEQYF

V: TRBV9
CDR3: CASSVAYSHTGELFF

V: TRBV5-6
CDR3: CASSLAGQGLHEQYF

V: TRBV6-1
CDR3: CASSEAPGGDSTEAFF

V: TRBV27
CDR3: CASRGGLSYEQYF

V: TRBV9
CDR3: CASSVASIGIHGYTF

V: TRBV11-1
CDR3: CASSLDPYEQYF

V: TRBV28
CDR3: CASSLGTGGNEQYF

V: TRBV11-2
CDR3: CASSLDPYEQYF

V: TRBV6-1
CDR3: CASSEEDSPFYEQYF

V: TRBV19
CDR3: CASSDTDTQYF